This TCR beta chain was sequenced in a study of CD8 T cells in ankylosing spondylitis. Study outcomes and limitations: Significantly higher representation of disease-linked clones was reported for matched ankylosing spondylitis synovial fluid.

Per the germline V gene, CDR1 is SGHAT and CDR2 is FQDESV (reference sequence). Trimming removed 4 bases from V and 8 bases from J, with 21 bases in between. The CDR3 has 15 amino acids. TCRdb analysed the 5' RACE reads with MiXCR anew, one entry per CDR3 protein. The table has some 130,000 distinct CDR3 sequences, roughly 13% seen once; the top ten hold 2.5% to 3%. This clonotype was counted only a few times. Its antigen is not identified. Sequenced sample: blood, either unsorted or a sorted T cell fraction (not recorded which). The receptor was derived from a female donor with ankylosing spondylitis or in good health (not recorded which). The V call is TRBV11-1, the J call TRBJ2-7, with D possibly called TRBD1 or TRBD2 (5 bases each). CDR3 in DNA: TGTGCCAGCAGCTCCGAACGGGACCGCCTGGGCAAGCAGTACTTC. Protein product: CASSSERDRLGKQYF. The variable domain in full, completed from reference TRBV11-1 and TRBJ2-7, reads EAEVAQSPRYKITEKSQAVAFWCDPISGHATLYWYRQILGQGPELLVQFQDESVVDDSQLPKDRFSAERLKGVDSTLKIQPAELGDSAMYLCASSSERDRLGKQYFGPGTRLTVT.